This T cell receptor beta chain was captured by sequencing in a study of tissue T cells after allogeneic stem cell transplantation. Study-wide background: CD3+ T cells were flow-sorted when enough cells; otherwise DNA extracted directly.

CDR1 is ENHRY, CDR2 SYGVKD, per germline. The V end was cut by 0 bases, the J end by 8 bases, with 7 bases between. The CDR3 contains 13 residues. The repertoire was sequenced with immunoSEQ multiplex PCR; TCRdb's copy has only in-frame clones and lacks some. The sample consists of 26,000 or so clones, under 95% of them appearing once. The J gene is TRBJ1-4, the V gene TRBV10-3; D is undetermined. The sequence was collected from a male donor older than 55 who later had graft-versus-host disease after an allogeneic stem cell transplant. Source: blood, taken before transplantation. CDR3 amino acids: CAISESRGEKLFF. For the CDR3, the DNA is TGTGCCATCAGTGAGTCGCGTGGCGAAAAACTGTTTTTT.